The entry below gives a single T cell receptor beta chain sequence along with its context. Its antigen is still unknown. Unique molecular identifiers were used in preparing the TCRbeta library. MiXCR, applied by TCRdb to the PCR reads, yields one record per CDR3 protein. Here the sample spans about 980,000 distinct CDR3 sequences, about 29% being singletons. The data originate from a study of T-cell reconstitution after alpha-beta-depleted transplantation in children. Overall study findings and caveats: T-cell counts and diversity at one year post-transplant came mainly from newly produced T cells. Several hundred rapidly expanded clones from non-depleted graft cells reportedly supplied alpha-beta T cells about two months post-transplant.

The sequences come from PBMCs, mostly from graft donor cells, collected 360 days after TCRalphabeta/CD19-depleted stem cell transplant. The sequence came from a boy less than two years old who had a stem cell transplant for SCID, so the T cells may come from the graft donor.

The CDR3 DNA reads as TGTGCCAGCAGCTTAGGTATCGCCGGGGACAGGGGGCGAAAGACTGAAGCTTTCTTT. Residues: CASSLGIAGDRGRKTEAFF. The rearrangement joins TRBV11-2 to TRBJ1-1; 12 bases line up with TRBD1. The V gene end was trimmed by 1 base and the J gene end by 5 bases; junction bases not matched to a gene: 14. CDR1 is SGHAT and CDR2 is FQNNGV in the germline V gene. CDR3 length: 19 residues. Using reference TRBV11-2 and TRBJ1-1 for the parts outside the CDR3, the full variable domain is EAGVAQSPRYKIIEKRQSVAFWCNPISGHATLYWYQQILGQGPKLLIQFQNNGVVDDSQLPKDRFSAERLKGVDSTLKIQPAKLEDSAVYLCASSLGIAGDRGRKTEAFFGQGTRLTVV.